This passage covers 8 T cell receptor beta chains from one sample sequenced in a study of blood T cells in healthy people across ages. Using a J-beta primer mix together with a sample-barcoded 5' primer, a second PCR was run for 7 to 11 cycles. One entry per CDR3 protein results from TCRdb running MiXCR on the 5' RACE reads. The sample includes about a million distinct CDR3 sequences, 51% of them seen just once. The sample comprised blood. The source is a woman aged 55-69 years in good health.

The rearrangement links TRBV27 to TRBJ2-5, with D possibly being TRBD2 (5 bases). The J call is doubtful: the DNA matches TRBJ2-4 better. Germline V gene lookup returns CDR1 MNHEY and CDR2 SMNVEV (reference sequence). The CDR3 covers 17 residues. CDR3 in amino acids: CASSSGIWGIAKNIQYF. The CDR3 nucleotides read TGTGCCAGCAGTTCCGGGATATGGGGTATTGCCAAAAACATTCAGTACTTC.

This rearrangement joins TRBV29-1 to TRBJ1-1; tentatively, D is TRBD1 (5 bases). The CDR3 consists of 15 residues. Trimming cost V 7 bases and J 1 base, with 19 bases left between them. The V gene's germline CDR1 is SQVTM and CDR2 ANQGSEA. CDR3: CSGIGTQFGNTEAFF. CDR3 nucleotide sequence: TGCAGCGGTATAGGGACGCAGTTCGGGAACACTGAAGCTTTCTTT.

This clonotype was seen more than once but under ten times. The chain has TRBV4-1 and TRBJ1-2; D ambiguous. Germline V CDR1 and CDR2: MGHRA, YSYEKL. This CDR3 has 15 residues. The germline V and J ends were trimmed by 4 bases and 4 bases, with 16 bases remaining between them. The CDR3 DNA follows: TGCGCCAGCAGCCCGAGTACGGGCGCCTCCTATGGCTACACCTTC. Translated, it gives CASSPSTGASYGYTF.

A remark on this clonotype: One end of the junction fails to match germline, which may point to a read error. V and J are TRBV9 and TRBJ2-4, with D unresolved. CDR3 length: 14 residues. The V gene's germline CDR1 is SGDLS and CDR2 YYNGEE. In nucleotides, the CDR3 is TGTGCCTGCAGCGCACCGTGGGCCAAAAACATTCAGTACTTC. It encodes CACSAPWAKNIQYF.

V and J are TRBV7-2 and TRBJ2-7; D is perhaps TRBD1 or TRBD2 (6 bases each). Germline assignment: CDR1 SGHTA and CDR2 FQGNSA. This CDR3 contains 13 residues. V lost 2 bases and J 7 bases, leaving 12 bases between the germline ends. CDR3 DNA sequence: TGTGCCAGCAGCTTAAGGGGGGTTGGGGAGCAGTACTTC. It codes for CASSLRGVGEQYF.

The genes are TRBV18 and TRBJ1-1; D is ambiguous. The length of the CDR3 is 14 residues. Trimming left V 5 bases short and J 1 base short, with 11 bases between. The germline CDR1 and CDR2 sequences are KGHSH and LQKENI. The CDR3: CASSVTPKNTEAFF. DNA for the CDR3: TGTGCCAGCTCAGTAACGCCCAAGAACACTGAAGCTTTCTTT.

A few counts support this clonotype. CDR3 DNA: TGCGCCAGCAGCCAAGAGACCCGAAGCACAGATACGCAGTATTTT. Amino acids: CASSQETRSTDTQYF. This chain links TRBV4-1 with TRBJ2-3, with no clear D. This CDR3 spans 15 amino acids. The germline V gene has CDR1 MGHRA and CDR2 YSYEKL. V was shortened by 0 bases and J by 0 bases, with 7 bases between the two germline ends.

This chain uses TRBV7-9 with TRBJ2-7; D possibly uses TRBD1 or TRBD2 (5 bases each). The ends were cut back, 4 bases at V and 1 base at J, with 17 bases in the middle. This CDR3 comprises 16 residues. The germline V gene encodes CDR1 SEHNR and CDR2 FQNEAQ (reference sequence). CDR3 residues: CASSYPGTVPSYEQYF. CDR3 in DNA: TGTGCCAGCAGCTACCCCGGGACCGTTCCATCCTACGAGCAGTACTTC.